This T cell receptor (beta chain) emerged from a study of T cells in localized non-small cell lung cancer. Germline CDR1 is MNHNS and CDR2 is SASEGT. The V and J ends lost 7 bases and 5 bases, in that order; junction bases with no gene match: 5. This CDR3 has 14 residues. Sequencing was performed with immunoSEQ multiplex PCR; in TCRdb, only in-frame clones are kept and a portion is missing. The sample records 86,000 or so clones, almost 85% being singletons. This clonotype was sampled from a man aged 40-75 years with stage I lung adenocarcinoma. The chain joins TRBV6-1 to TRBJ2-1; the match to TRBD1 covers 10 bases. The material was peripheral blood, obtained before any cancer treatment. CDR3 protein: CASTTDRGNNEQFF. Written as DNA, the CDR3 is TGTGCCAGCACCACGGACAGGGGGAACAATGAGCAGTTCTTC.